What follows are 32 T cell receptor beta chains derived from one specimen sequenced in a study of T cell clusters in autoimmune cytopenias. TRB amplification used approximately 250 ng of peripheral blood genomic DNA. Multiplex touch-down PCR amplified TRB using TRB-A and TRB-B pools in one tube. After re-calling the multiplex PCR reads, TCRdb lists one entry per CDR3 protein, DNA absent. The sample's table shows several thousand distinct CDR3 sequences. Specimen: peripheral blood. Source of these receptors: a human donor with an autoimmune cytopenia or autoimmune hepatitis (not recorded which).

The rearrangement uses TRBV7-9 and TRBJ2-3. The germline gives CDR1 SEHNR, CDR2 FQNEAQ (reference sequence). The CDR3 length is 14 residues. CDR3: CASSLDGTTDTQYF.

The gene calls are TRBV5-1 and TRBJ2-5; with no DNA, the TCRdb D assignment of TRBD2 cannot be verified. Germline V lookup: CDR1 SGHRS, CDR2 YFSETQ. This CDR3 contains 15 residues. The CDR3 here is CASSFMTGGVETQYF. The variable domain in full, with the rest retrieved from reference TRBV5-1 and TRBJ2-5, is KAGVTQTPRYLIKTRGQQVTLSCSPISGHRSVSWYQQTPGQGLQFLFEYFSETQRNKGNFPGRFSGRQFSNSRSEMNVSTLELGDSALYLCASSFMTGGVETQYFGPGTRLLVL.

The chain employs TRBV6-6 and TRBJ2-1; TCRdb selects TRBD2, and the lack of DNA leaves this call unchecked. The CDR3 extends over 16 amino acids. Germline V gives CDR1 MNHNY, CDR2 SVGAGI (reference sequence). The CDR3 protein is CASSFRPGLGYNEQFF.

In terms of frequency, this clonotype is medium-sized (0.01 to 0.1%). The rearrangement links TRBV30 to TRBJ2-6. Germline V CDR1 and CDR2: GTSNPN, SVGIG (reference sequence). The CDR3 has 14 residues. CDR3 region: CAWAPGSGANVLTF.

The CDR3 here is CASSPGGGRGDTQYF. The chain couples TRBV6-1 to TRBJ2-3; there is no DNA to check the TCRdb D call of TRBD2. This CDR3 comprises 15 residues. Germline assignment: CDR1 MNHNS and CDR2 SASEGT.

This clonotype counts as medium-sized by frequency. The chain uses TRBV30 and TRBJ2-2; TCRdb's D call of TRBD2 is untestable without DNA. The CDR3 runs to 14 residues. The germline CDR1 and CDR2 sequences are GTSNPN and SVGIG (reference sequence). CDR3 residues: CAWRLARNTGELFF.

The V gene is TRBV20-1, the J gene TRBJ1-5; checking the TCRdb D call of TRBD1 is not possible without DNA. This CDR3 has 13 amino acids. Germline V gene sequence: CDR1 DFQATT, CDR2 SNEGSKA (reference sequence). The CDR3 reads CSAPAGTNQPQHF.

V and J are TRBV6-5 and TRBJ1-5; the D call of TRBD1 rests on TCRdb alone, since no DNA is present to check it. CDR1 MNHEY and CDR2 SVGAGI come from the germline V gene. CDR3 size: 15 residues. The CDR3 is CASSDLDSSNQPQHF.

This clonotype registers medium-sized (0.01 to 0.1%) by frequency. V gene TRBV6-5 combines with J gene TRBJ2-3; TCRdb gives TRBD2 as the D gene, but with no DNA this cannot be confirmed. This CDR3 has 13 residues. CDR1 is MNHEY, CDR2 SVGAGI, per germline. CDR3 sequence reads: CASSYSSRLSQYF.

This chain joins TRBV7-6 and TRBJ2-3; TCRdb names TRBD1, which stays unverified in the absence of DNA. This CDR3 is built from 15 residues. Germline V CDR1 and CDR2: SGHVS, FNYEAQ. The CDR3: CASSLGTGTTDTQYF.

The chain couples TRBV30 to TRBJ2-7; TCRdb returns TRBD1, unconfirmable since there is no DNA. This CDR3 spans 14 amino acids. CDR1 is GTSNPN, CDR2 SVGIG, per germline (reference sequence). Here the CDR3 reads CAWSQDGAAYEQYF. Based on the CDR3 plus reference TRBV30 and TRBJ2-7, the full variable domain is SQTIHQWPATLVQPVGSPLSLECTVEGTSNPNLYWYRQAAGRGLQLLFYSVGIGQISSEVPQNLSASRPQDRQFILSSKKLLLSDSGFYLCAWSQDGAAYEQYFGPGTRLTVT.

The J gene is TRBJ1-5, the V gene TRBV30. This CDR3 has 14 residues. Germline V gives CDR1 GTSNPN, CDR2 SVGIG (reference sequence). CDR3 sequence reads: CAWAARGIGQPQHF.

CDR3: CASSPTGQEIYGYTF. This chain connects TRBV18 to TRBJ1-2; there is no DNA to check the TCRdb D call of TRBD1. Looked up from germline, CDR1 is KGHSH and CDR2 is LQKENI. The CDR3 runs to 15 residues.

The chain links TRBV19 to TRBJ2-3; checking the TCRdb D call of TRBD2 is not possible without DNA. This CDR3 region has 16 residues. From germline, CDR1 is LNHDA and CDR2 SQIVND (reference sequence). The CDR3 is CASSIGLAGTSGTQYF.

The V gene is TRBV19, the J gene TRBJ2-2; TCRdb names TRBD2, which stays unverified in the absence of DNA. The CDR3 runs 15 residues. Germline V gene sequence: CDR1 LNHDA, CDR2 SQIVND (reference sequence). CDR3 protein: CASKGLAGCTGELFF.

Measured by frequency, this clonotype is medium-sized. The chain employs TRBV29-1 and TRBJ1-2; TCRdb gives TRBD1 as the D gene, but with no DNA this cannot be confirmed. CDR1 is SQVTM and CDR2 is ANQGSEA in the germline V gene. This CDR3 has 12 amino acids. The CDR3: CSGRTGGNGYTF.

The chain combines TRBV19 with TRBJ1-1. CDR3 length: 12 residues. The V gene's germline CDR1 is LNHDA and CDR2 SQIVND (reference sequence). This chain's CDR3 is CASSHLGVEAFF.

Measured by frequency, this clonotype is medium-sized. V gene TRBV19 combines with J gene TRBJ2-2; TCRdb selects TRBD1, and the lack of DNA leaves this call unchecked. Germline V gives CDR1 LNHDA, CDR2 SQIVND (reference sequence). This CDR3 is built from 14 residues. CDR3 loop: CASRPGQGAGELFF.

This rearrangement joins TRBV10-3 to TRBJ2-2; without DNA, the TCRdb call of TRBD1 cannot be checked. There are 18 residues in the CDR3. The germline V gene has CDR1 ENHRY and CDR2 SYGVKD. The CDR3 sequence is CAISEQPGGRSNTGELFF.

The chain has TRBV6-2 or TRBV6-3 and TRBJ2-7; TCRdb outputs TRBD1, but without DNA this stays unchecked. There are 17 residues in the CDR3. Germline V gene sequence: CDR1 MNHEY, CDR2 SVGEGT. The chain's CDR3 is CASSQPVKAGGVYEQYF.

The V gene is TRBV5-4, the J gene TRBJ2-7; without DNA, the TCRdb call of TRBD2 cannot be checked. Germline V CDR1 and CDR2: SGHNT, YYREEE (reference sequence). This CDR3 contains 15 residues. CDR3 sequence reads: CASSRGGDLQETQYF.

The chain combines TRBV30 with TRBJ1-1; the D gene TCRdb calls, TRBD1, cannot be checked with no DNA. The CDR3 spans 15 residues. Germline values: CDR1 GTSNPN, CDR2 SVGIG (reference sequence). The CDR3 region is CAWSVTPSGKIEAFF.

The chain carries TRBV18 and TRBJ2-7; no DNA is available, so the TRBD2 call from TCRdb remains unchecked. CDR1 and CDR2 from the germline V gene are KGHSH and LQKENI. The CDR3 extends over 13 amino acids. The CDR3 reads CASSRTSGDEQYF.

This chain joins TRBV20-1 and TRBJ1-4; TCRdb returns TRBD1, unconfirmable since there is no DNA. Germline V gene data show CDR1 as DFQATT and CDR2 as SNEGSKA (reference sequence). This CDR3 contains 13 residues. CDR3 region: CSAPFTTNEKLFF.

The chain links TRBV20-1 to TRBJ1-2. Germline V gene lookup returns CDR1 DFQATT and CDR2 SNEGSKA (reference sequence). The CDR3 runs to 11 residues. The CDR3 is CSARDGYGYTF.

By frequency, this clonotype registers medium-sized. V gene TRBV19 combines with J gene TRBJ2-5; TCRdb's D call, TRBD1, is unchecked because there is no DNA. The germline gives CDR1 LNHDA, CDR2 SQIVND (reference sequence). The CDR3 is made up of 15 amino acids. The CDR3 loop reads CASSAGTLKMETQYF.

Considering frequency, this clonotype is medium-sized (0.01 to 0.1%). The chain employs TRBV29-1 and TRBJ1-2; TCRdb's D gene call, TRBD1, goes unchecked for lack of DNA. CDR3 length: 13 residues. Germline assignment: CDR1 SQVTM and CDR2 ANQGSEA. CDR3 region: CSVGARGARGYTF.

CDR3 sequence reads: CASTGSEAGVRNEQFF. J is TRBJ2-1 and V is TRBV6-2 or TRBV6-3; absent DNA, TCRdb's TRBD2 call cannot be checked. This CDR3 has 16 residues. Germline V gene data show CDR1 as MNHEY and CDR2 as SVGEGT.

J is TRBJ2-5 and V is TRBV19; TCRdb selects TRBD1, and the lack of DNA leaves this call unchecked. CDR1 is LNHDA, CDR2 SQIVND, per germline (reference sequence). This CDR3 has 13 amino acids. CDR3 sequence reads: CASNPGSGETQYF.

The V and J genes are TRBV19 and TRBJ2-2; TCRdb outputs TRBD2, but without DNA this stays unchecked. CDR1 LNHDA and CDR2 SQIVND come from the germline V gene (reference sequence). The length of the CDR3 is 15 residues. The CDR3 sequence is CASSTSGRLTGELFF.

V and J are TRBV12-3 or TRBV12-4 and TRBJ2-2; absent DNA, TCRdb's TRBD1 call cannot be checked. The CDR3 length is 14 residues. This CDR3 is CASIGTRNTGELFF.

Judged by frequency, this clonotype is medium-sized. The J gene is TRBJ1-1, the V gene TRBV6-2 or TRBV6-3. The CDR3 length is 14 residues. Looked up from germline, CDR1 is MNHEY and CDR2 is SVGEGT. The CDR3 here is CASSYSTVNTEAFF.